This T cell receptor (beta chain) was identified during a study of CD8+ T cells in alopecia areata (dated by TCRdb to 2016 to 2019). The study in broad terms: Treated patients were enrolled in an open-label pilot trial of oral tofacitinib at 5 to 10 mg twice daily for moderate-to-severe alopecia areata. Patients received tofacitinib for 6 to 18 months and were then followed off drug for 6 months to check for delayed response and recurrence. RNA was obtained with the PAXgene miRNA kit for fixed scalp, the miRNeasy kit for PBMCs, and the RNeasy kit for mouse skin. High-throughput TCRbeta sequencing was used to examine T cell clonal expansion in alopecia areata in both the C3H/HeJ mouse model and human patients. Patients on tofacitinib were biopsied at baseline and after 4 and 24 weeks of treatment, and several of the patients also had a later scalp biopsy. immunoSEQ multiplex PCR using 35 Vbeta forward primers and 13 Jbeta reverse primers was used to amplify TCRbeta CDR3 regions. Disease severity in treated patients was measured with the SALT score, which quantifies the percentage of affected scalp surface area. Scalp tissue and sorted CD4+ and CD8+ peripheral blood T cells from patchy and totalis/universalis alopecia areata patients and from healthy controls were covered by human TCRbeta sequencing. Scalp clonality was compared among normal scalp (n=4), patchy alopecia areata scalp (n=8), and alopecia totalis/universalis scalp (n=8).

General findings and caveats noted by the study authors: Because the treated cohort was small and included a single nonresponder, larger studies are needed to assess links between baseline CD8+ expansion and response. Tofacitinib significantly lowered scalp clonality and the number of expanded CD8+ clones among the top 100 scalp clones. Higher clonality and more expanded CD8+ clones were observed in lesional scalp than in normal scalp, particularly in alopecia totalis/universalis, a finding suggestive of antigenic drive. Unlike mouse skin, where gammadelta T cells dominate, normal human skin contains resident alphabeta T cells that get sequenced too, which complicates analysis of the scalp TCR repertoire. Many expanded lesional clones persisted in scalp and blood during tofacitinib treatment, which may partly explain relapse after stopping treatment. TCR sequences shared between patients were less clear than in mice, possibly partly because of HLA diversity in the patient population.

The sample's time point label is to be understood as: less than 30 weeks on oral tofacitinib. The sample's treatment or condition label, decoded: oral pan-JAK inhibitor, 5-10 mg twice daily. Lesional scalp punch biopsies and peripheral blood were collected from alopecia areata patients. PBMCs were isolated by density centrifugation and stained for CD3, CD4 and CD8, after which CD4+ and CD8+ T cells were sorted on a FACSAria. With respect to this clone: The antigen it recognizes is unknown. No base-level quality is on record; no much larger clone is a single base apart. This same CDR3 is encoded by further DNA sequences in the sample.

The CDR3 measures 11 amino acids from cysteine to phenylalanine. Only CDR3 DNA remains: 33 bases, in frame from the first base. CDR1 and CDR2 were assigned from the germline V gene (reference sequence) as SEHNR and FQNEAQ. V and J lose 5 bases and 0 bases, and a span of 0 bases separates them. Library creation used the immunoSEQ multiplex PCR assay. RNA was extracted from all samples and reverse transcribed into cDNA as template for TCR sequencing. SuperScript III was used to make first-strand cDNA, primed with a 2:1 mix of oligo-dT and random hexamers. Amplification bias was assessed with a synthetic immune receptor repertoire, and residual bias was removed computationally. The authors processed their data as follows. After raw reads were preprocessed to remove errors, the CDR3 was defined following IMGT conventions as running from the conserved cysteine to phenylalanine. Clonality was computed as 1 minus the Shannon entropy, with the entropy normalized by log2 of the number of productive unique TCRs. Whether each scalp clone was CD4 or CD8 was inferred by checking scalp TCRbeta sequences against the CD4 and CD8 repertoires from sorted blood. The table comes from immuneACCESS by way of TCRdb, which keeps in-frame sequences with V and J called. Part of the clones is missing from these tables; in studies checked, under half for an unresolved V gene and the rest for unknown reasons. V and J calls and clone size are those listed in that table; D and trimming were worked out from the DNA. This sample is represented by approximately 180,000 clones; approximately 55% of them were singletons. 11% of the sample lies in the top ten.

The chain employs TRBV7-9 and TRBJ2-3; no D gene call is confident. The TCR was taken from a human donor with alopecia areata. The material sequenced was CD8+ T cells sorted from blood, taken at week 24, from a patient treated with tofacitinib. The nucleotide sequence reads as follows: TGTGCCAGCAGCAGCACAGATACGCAGTATTTT. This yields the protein CASSSTDTQYF.